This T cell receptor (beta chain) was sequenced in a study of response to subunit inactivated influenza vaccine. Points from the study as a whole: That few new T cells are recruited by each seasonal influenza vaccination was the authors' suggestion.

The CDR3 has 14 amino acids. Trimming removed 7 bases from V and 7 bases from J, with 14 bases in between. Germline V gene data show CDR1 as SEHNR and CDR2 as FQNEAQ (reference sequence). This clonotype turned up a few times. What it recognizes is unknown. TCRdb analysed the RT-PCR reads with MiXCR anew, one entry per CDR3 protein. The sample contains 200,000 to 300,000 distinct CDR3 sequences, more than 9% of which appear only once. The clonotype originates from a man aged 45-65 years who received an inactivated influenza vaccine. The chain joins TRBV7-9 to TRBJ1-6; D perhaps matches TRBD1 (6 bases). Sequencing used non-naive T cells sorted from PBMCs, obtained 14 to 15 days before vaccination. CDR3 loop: CASNTGSGNSPLHF. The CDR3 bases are TGTGCCAGCAACACAGGGTCCGGGAATTCACCCCTCCACTTT.